This TCR beta chain was obtained from a study of T cells in Graves' hyperthyroidism and ophthalmopathy. Study overall: Before any treatment, at initial diagnosis, peripheral blood was collected.

This clonotype has a handful of counts. What it binds is unknown. Researchers took RNA transcripts and amplified the TCR beta CDR3 regions from them. The HTBI primer set served for first-round RT-PCR of the TCR CDR3. A single record per CDR3 protein comes from TCRdb applying MiXCR to the multiplex PCR reads. The data show 600,000 or so distinct CDR3 sequences, with roughly 14% seen just once and under 15% held by the top ten. Germline V gene sequence: CDR1 LNHDA, CDR2 SQIVND (reference sequence). The CDR3 spans 15 residues. The V gene lost 7 bases and the J gene lost 3 bases, with 18 bases spanning the gap. Disease lasting under 3 months, a NOSPECS grade of at least 4, and a Clinical Activity Score of at least 3 were features of the ophthalmopathy patients. Study-wide findings and caveats: Appearing also in blood were most of the thyroid clonotypes expanded above 0.001. A median 6.5 months before onset, the model predicted ophthalmopathy.

The receptor was isolated from a woman between 45 and 60 years old with Graves' ophthalmopathy. The sample comprised blood. The chain couples TRBV19 to TRBJ2-5; D is possibly TRBD1 (5 bases). CDR3 sequence reads: CASIYRRQGKETQYF. The DNA for the CDR3 is TGTGCCAGTATCTATCGACGGCAGGGTAAAGAGACCCAGTACTTC.